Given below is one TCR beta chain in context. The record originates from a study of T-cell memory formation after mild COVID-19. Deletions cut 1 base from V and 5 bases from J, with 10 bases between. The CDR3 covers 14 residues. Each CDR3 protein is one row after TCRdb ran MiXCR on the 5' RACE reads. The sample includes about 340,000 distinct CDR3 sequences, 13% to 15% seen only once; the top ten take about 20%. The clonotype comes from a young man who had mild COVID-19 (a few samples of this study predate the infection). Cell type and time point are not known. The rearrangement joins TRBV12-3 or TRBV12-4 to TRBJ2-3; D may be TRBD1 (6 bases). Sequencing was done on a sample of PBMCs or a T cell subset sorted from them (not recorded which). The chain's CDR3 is CASSLVGHVDTQYF. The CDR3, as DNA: TGTGCCAGCAGTTTAGTGGGACATGTAGATACGCAGTATTTT.